This T cell receptor beta chain was observed in a study of technical replicates of blood from a few donors. Repertoires were generated with immunoSEQ multiplex PCR, while TCRdb's copy carries only in-frame clones and drops some. This table has about 61,000 clones, approximately 97% appearing once. The origin of this receptor is a human donor in good health. The sample was T cells isolated from PBMCs.

Here the CDR3 reads CASSELTGYGYTF. The CDR3 DNA sequence: TGTGCCAGCAGTGAACTCACAGGTTACGGCTACACCTTC. The chain combines TRBV6-1 with TRBJ1-2, with D possibly TRBD1 on 5 matching bases. Germline values: CDR1 MNHNS, CDR2 SASEGT. This CDR3 has 13 amino acids. The V and J ends lost 2 bases and 8 bases respectively, with 12 bases between them.